This T cell receptor beta chain originates from a study of tissue T cells after allogeneic stem cell transplantation. CDR3 length: 14 amino acids. Germline V gene sequence: CDR1 KGHTA, CDR2 FQNQQP. This clone qualifies as medium-sized. Germline and genes: mouse. The read stops 1 residue short of the end of the CDR3; the missing end is completed from the germline J gene. Time point given: mouse harvest day 7 after allogeneic transplant. The graft held 10^6 splenic CD5+ T cells and 10^7 T-cell-depleted bone marrow cells. Using immunoSEQ multiplex PCR, the repertoire was profiled, and TCRdb retains in-frame clones only, with some absent. The sample comprises some 11,000 clones, roughly two fifths of which are singletons, and 1.8% rests with the top ten.

The specimen sequenced was skin. This chain links TRBV23 with TRBJ2-7; whether TRBD1, the table's D call, matches the DNA was not checked. This receptor was obtained from a female BALB/c mouse given C57BL/6 T cells with graft-versus-host disease after an allogeneic hematopoietic cell transplant. The CDR3 DNA, read in part, is TGCTCCAGCAGTCAAGGCAGGGGGCCTTATGAACAGTAC. Translation: CSSSQGRGPYEQY. The entire CDR3 protein is CSSSQGRGPYEQYF.